A single sample is the source of the 28 T cell receptor beta chains below, sequenced in a study of blood T cell repertoires in COVID-19. TCRdb's table, derived via immunoSEQ multiplex PCR, lists solely in-frame clones and lacks some. This sample carries approximately 93,000 clones, around 72% of them seen once, and the ten largest clones take approximately 15%. The sequencing input was peripheral blood. The origin of the receptors is an elderly woman with acute or convalescent COVID-19.

This chain's CDR3 is CASSPGQGQNSPLHF. In DNA form, the CDR3 reads TGTGCCAGCAGTCCCGGACAGGGGCAAAATTCACCCCTCCACTTT. The gene calls are TRBV3-1 (or the pseudogene TRBV3-2) and TRBJ1-6; 9 positions match TRBD1. The germline CDR1 and CDR2 sequences are LGHDT and YNNKEL (reference sequence). The CDR3 covers 15 residues. Trimming cost V 6 bases and J 7 bases; bases outside gene matches: 7.

V usage is TRBV29-1 and J usage is TRBJ2-3, with D tentatively TRBD1 (6 bases). This CDR3 comprises 15 residues. Germline-derived CDR1 and CDR2 are SQVTM and ANQGSEA. Trimming shortened V by 4 bases and J by 1 base, and 15 bases separated the two germline ends. CDR3 loop: CSVGGARGGTDTQYF. In DNA, the CDR3 is TGCAGCGTTGGTGGAGCCAGGGGAGGCACAGATACGCAGTATTTT.

The chain links TRBV18 to TRBJ2-2; the match to TRBD1 covers 10 bases. CDR1 KGHSH and CDR2 LQKENI come from the germline V gene. The CDR3 contains 15 residues. V lost 3 bases, J lost 5 bases, and 3 bases stayed unmatched. The CDR3 DNA sequence: TGTGCCAGCTCACCTACGGGACAGGGGACCGGGGAGCTGTTTTTT. It translates to CASSPTGQGTGELFF.

The chain combines TRBV7-9 with TRBJ1-6, with D perhaps matching TRBD1 (5 bases). This CDR3 has 16 amino acids. The V end was cut by 8 bases, the J end by 0 bases, with 14 bases between. Germline CDR1 is SEHNR and CDR2 is FQNEAQ (reference sequence). The CDR3 bases are TGTGCCAGCCGCCAGGGCGATTCCTCCTATAATTCACCCCTCCACTTT. Translation: CASRQGDSSYNSPLHF.

This chain uses TRBV19 with TRBJ1-1; D is unresolved. V gave up 0 bases and J gave up 5 bases, with 10 bases separating them. The CDR3 sequence is 14 residues long. The germline V gene has CDR1 LNHDA and CDR2 SQIVND (reference sequence). CDR3 protein: CASSIDSRKTEAFF. The CDR3 coding sequence is TGTGCCAGTAGTATAGATAGCCGTAAGACTGAAGCTTTCTTT. Together with reference TRBV19 and TRBJ1-1, the CDR3 gives the full variable domain: DGGITQSPKYLFRKEGQNVTLSCEQNLNHDAMYWYRQDPGQGLRLIYYSQIVNDFQKGDIAEGYSVSREKKESFPLTVTSAQKNPTAFYLCASSIDSRKTEAFFGQGTRLTVV.

This clone was picked up a small number of times. V is TRBV3-1 (or the pseudogene TRBV3-2) and J is TRBJ1-2; possibly TRBD1 for D (5 bases). The germline CDR1 and CDR2 sequences are LGHDT and YNNKEL (reference sequence). V lost 4 bases to trimming and J lost 2 bases, with 20 bases between them. This CDR3 is built from 17 residues. The CDR3 bases are TGTGCCAGCAGCCTCGGGGGTGAGGCCTACTGGAACTATGGCTACACCTTC. It translates to CASSLGGEAYWNYGYTF.

This rearrangement joins TRBV27 to TRBJ2-2; TRBD2 aligns across 11 bases. V was pared by 3 bases and J by 4 bases, with 10 bases of the junction left unmatched. Germline V gene sequence: CDR1 MNHEY, CDR2 SMNVEV (reference sequence). This CDR3 is built from 18 residues. The CDR3 spells CASSFYSGGASGTGELFF. The CDR3 nucleotides are TGTGCCAGCAGTTTTTATAGCGGGGGGGCTTCGGGCACCGGGGAGCTGTTTTTT.

This clone was seen many times. The chain employs TRBV2 and TRBJ1-5, with D unclear. CDR1 is SNHLY, CDR2 FYNNEI, per germline. V was trimmed by 6 bases and J by 5 bases, leaving 11 bases between them. This CDR3 region has 13 residues. The CDR3 loop is CASRRLSDQPQHF. For the CDR3, the DNA is TGTGCCAGCAGGCGGCTATCAGATCAGCCCCAGCATTTT.

The V gene is TRBV19, the J gene TRBJ2-3, with D tentatively TRBD2 (5 bases). The CDR3 sequence is 14 residues long. Germline assignment: CDR1 LNHDA and CDR2 SQIVND (reference sequence). V was clipped by 0 bases and J by 4 bases, with 8 bases between them. CDR3: CASSIDQRADTQYF. The CDR3 bases are TGTGCCAGTAGTATAGATCAGAGGGCAGATACGCAGTATTTT.

This clone has a handful of counts. This chain links TRBV20-1 with TRBJ1-4, with unresolved D. The V and J ends lost 5 bases and 4 bases respectively, with 2 bases between them. The CDR3 is 10 amino acids. Germline CDR1 DFQATT, CDR2 SNEGSKA (reference sequence). The CDR3, as DNA: TGCAGTGCTCGTAATGAAAAACTGTTTTTT. It translates to CSARNEKLFF.

This sequence joins TRBV6-5 and TRBJ2-1, with D possibly being TRBD2 (6 bases). Per the germline V gene, CDR1 is MNHEY and CDR2 is SVGAGI. V lost 4 bases, J lost 2 bases, and 15 bases lay in between. The CDR3 spans 16 residues. The CDR3: CASSSPRGSPYNEQFF. The CDR3 bases are TGTGCCAGCAGTTCCCCTCGGGGGTCACCCTACAATGAGCAGTTCTTC.

The CDR3 nucleotides are TGTGCCAGTAGTATTCGGCGGGACAGAAACATTCAGTACTTC. Amino acids: CASSIRRDRNIQYF. The J gene is TRBJ2-4, the V gene TRBV19, with a weak D call TRBD1 (7 bases). Per the germline V gene, CDR1 is LNHDA and CDR2 is SQIVND (reference sequence). CDR3 length equals 14 residues. V was trimmed by 3 bases and J by 6 bases, leaving 12 bases between them. Based on the CDR3 plus reference TRBV19 and TRBJ2-4, the full variable domain is DGGITQSPKYLFRKEGQNVTLSCEQNLNHDAMYWYRQDPGQGLRLIYYSQIVNDFQKGDIAEGYSVSREKKESFPLTVTSAQKNPTAFYLCASSIRRDRNIQYFGAGTRLSVL.

The gene calls are TRBV5-5 and TRBJ2-1; D gene uncertain. This CDR3 spans 16 amino acids. The germline V gene encodes CDR1 SGHKS and CDR2 YYEKEE (reference sequence). Trimming shortened V by 1 base and J by 4 bases, and 15 bases separated the two germline ends. The CDR3 nucleotides read TGTGCCAGCAGCTTGATCCTGAGTCCGTCGTACAATGAGCAGTTCTTC. Its translation: CASSLILSPSYNEQFF.

The genes are TRBV15 and TRBJ2-7, with TRBD2 matching 7 bases. V lost 3 bases, J lost 5 bases, and 4 bases stayed unmatched. The length of the CDR3 is 13 residues. Germline-derived CDR1 and CDR2 are LNHNV and YYDKDF (reference sequence). The CDR3 reads CATSSQRGNEQYF. In DNA, the CDR3 is TGTGCCACCAGCAGCCAGCGGGGAAACGAGCAGTACTTC.

This clone was detected only once. The chain joins TRBV7-6 to TRBJ2-7; 9 nucleotides match TRBD1. Looked up from germline, CDR1 is SGHVS and CDR2 is FNYEAQ. There are 15 residues in the CDR3. Unmatched junction bases numbered 3, after V lost 1 base and J lost 2 bases. The CDR3 is CASSLGGTGTYEQYF. The CDR3 nucleotides read TGTGCCAGCAGCTTAGGAGGGACAGGGACCTACGAGCAGTACTTC.

The V call is TRBV6-1, the J call TRBJ2-7, with a possible D match to TRBD2 (5 bases). This CDR3 is built from 16 residues. Trimming removed 2 bases from V and 1 base from J, with 15 bases in between. Germline loops: CDR1 MNHNS, CDR2 SASEGT. The CDR3: CASSESPGSLSYEQYF. As DNA, the CDR3 is TGTGCCAGCAGTGAATCACCGGGGTCCTTATCCTACGAGCAGTACTTC.

The genes are TRBV5-5 and TRBJ1-1; D might be TRBD1 (5 bases). V was cut by 8 bases and J by 4 bases, with 15 bases left in between. Germline V gene sequence: CDR1 SGHKS, CDR2 YYEKEE (reference sequence). This CDR3 is built from 13 residues. The CDR3 coding sequence is TGTGCCAGTGCTAGGGGAGGGAGCACTGAAGCTTTCTTT. Its translation is CASARGGSTEAFF. The variable domain in full, completed from reference TRBV5-5 and TRBJ1-1, reads DAGVTQSPTHLIKTRGQQVTLRCSPISGHKSVSWYQQVLGQGPQFIFQYYEKEERGRGNFPDRFSARQFPNYSSELNVNALLLGDSALYLCASARGGSTEAFFGQGTRLTVV.

This clone was observed at least ten times. V is TRBV30 and J is TRBJ1-4; no clear D gene. CDR1 and CDR2 from the germline V gene are GTSNPN and SVGIG (reference sequence). The CDR3 contains 11 residues. V lost 1 base and J lost 8, with 5 bases in between. DNA of the CDR3: TGTGCCTGGAGTGCTATGGAAAAACTGTTTTTT. This gives the protein CAWSAMEKLFF.

This clone was detected only a few times. This chain uses TRBV5-7 with TRBJ1-4; 11 nucleotides align to TRBD1. TRBV5-7 is noted as an ORF with a role that remains uncertain. V was pared by 1 base and J by 7 bases, with 3 bases of the junction left unmatched. This CDR3 is 15 amino acids long. The CDR3 here is CASSLSGTGGEKLFF. In DNA form, the CDR3 reads TGTGCCAGCAGCTTGTCCGGGACAGGGGGTGAAAAACTGTTTTTT.

The rearrangement links TRBV5-4 to TRBJ2-7, with 7 bases that match TRBD1. CDR1 SGHNT and CDR2 YYREEE come from the germline V gene (reference sequence). The CDR3 is made up of 13 amino acids. Trimming cost V 7 bases and J 2 bases; bases outside gene matches: 6. The CDR3: CASGQATTYEQYF. The CDR3 DNA sequence: TGTGCCAGCGGACAGGCCACTACCTACGAGCAGTACTTC.

At least ten counts were recorded for this clone. This sequence joins TRBV4-3 and TRBJ2-2; 8 bases fit TRBD1. CDR1 LGHNA and CDR2 YSLEER come from the germline V gene. V lost 0 bases to trimming and J lost 1 base; unmatched junction nucleotides: 4. The CDR3 length is 17 residues. The CDR3, as DNA: TGCGCCAGCAGCCAAGAAACCGGGACAGGGAACACCGGGGAGCTGTTTTTT. It encodes CASSQETGTGNTGELFF.

The chain joins TRBV7-2 to TRBJ1-5; 7 bases are a match to TRBD1. This CDR3 is 15 amino acids long. J gave up 3 bases and V 3 bases, and 5 bases lay outside the gene matches. Germline-derived CDR1 and CDR2 are SGHTA and FQGNSA. CDR3 in amino acids: CASSLGDRVNQPQHF. CDR3 nucleotide sequence: TGTGCCAGCAGCTTGGGAGACAGGGTCAATCAGCCCCAGCATTTT.

The chain recombines TRBV19 with TRBJ1-2, with TRBD1 matching over 7 bases. This CDR3 comprises 14 residues. Germline V gives CDR1 LNHDA, CDR2 SQIVND (reference sequence). J lost 0 bases, V lost 9 bases, and 7 bases had no gene match. For the CDR3, the DNA is TGTGCCAGATACGGGGACAGCCCTAACTATGGCTACACCTTC. It encodes CARYGDSPNYGYTF.

A few counts support this clone. The rearrangement uses TRBV7-3 and TRBJ1-1; D remains unclear. In germline, CDR1 is SGHTA, CDR2 FQGTGA. Trimming left V 3 bases short and J 3 bases short, with 8 bases between. This CDR3 has 13 residues. DNA for the CDR3: TGTGCCAGCAGCTTGGGAGACCACACTGAAGCTTTCTTT. This codes for CASSLGDHTEAFF.

The rearrangement links TRBV7-2 to TRBJ2-3; TRBD2 aligns across 9 bases. J was trimmed by 2 bases and V by 2 bases; bases with no gene match: 11. Looked up from germline, CDR1 is SGHTA and CDR2 is FQGNSA. The CDR3 totals 18 residues. This chain's CDR3 is CASSLRRGGRANTDTQYF. In DNA form, the CDR3 reads TGTGCCAGCAGCTTACGGCGGGGGGGCCGAGCCAACACAGATACGCAGTATTTT. The whole variable domain, filled in from reference TRBV7-2 and TRBJ2-3, reads GAGVSQSPSNKVTEKGKDVELRCDPISGHTALYWYRQSLGQGLEFLIYFQGNSAPDKSGLPSDRFSAERTGGSVSTLTIQRTQQEDSAVYLCASSLRRGGRANTDTQYFGPGTRLTVL.

The rearrangement joins TRBV2 to TRBJ1-2, with unresolved D. V lost 6 bases and J lost 4, with 12 bases in between. The CDR3 has 13 amino acids. Per germline, CDR1 SNHLY and CDR2 FYNNEI. The CDR3 loop is CASRGGFTYGYTF. The CDR3 nucleotides are TGTGCCAGCAGGGGCGGGTTTACCTATGGCTACACCTTC.

The chain uses TRBV7-2 and TRBJ1-2; TRBD1 matches 11 bases. V lost 1 base, J lost 4 bases, and 8 bases stayed unmatched. The CDR3 has 17 residues. Germline lookup yields CDR1 SGHTA and CDR2 FQGNSA. The CDR3 DNA reads TGTGCCAGCAGCTTAGTCCCGCCGGGACAGGGGGTCTATGGCTACACCTTC. Its translation: CASSLVPPGQGVYGYTF.

The sample holds a few counts of this clone. V usage is TRBV6-4 and J usage is TRBJ2-1; TRBD2 matches at 9 bases. V shed 3 bases and J 9 bases; nucleotides not matched to a gene: 6. The germline V gene encodes CDR1 MRHNA and CDR2 SNTAGT. This CDR3 is 14 amino acids long. CDR3 region: CASSEGGGAFEQFF. CDR3 nucleotides: TGTGCCAGCAGTGAAGGCGGGGGGGCCTTTGAGCAGTTCTTC.